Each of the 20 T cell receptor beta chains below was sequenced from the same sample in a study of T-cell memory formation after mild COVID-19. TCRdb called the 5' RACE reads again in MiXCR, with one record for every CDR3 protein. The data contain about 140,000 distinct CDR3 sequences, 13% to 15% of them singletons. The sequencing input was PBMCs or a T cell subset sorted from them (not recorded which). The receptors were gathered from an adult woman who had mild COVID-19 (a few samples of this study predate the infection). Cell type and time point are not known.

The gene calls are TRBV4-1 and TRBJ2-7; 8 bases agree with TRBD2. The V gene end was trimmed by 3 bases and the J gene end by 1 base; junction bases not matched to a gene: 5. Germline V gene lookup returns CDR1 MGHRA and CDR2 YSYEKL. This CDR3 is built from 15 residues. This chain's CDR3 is CASSHRLAPSYEQYF. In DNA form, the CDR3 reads TGCGCCAGCAGCCACCGACTAGCGCCATCCTACGAGCAGTACTTC.

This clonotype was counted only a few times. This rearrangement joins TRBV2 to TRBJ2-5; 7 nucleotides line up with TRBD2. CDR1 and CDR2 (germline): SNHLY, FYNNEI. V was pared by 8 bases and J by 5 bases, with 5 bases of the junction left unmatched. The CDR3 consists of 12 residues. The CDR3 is CASGTTRETQYF. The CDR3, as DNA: TGTGCCAGCGGGACTACTAGGGAGACCCAGTACTTC.

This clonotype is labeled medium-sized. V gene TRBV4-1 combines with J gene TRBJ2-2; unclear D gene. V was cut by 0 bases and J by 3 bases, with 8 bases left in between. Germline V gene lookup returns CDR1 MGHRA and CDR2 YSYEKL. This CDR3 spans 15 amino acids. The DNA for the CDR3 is TGCGCCAGCAGCCAAGATCTGGAGTACACCGGGGAGCTGTTTTTT. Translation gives CASSQDLEYTGELFF.

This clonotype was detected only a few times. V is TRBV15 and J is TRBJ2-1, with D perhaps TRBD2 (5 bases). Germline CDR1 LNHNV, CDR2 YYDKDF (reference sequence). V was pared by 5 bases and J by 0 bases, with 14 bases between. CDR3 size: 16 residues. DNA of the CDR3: TGTGCCACCAGCCGCCTCGGGGAGATCTCCTACAATGAGCAGTTCTTC. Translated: CATSRLGEISYNEQFF.

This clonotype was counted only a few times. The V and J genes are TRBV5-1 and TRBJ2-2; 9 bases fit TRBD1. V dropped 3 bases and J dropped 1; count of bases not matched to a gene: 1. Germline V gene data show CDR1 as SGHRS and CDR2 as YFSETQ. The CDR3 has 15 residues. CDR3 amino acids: CASSSGQGNTGELFF. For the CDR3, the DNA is TGCGCCAGCAGCTCGGGACAGGGGAACACCGGGGAGCTGTTTTTT.

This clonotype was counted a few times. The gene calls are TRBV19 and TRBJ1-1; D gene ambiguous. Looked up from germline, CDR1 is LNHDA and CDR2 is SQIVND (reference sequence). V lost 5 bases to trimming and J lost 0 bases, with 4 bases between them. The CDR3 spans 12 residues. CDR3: CASSALNTEAFF. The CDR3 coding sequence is TGTGCCAGTAGTGCATTGAACACTGAAGCTTTCTTT.

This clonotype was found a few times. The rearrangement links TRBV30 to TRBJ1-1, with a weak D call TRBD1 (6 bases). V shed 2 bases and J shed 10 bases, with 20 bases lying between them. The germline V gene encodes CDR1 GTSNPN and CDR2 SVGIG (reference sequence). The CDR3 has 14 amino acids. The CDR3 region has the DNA TGTGCCTGGAGTCACGGGACACGGGATTCGGGAGCTTTCTTT. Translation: CAWSHGTRDSGAFF.

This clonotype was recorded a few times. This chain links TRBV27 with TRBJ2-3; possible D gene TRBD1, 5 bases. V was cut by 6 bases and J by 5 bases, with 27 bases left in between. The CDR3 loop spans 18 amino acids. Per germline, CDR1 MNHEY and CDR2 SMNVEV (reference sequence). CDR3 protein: CASSPLSLAGRLGDTQYF. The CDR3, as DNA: TGTGCCAGCAGCCCCTTGAGTTTGGCAGGGCGGTTGGGAGATACGCAGTATTTT.

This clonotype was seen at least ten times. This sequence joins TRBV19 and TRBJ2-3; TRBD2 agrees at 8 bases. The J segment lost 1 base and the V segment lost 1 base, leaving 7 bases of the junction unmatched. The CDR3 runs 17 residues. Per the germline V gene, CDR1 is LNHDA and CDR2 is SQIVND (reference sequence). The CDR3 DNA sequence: TGTGCCAGTAGTATAGCCCTCGGGAGGGTTGGCACAGATACGCAGTATTTT. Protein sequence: CASSIALGRVGTDTQYF.

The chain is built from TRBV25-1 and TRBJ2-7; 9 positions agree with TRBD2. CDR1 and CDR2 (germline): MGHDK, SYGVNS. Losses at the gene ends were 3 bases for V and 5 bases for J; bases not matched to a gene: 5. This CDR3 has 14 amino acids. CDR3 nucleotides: TGTGCCAGCAGTGATACGGGGACTAGCAACGAGCAGTACTTC. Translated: CASSDTGTSNEQYF.

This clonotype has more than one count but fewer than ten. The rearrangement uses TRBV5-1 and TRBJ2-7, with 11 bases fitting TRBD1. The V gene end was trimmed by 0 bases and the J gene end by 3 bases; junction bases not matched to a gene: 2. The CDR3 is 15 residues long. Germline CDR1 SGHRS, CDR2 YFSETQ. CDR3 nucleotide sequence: TGCGCCAGCAGCTTGGTCGGGACAGGGGGCTACGAGCAGTACTTC. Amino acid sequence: CASSLVGTGGYEQYF.

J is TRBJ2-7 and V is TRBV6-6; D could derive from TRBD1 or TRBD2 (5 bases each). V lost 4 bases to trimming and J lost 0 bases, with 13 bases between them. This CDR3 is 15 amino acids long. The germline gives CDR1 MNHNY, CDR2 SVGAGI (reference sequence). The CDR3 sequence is CASSSTGTNSYEQYF. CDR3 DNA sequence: TGTGCCAGCAGTTCCACCGGGACCAACTCCTACGAGCAGTACTTC.

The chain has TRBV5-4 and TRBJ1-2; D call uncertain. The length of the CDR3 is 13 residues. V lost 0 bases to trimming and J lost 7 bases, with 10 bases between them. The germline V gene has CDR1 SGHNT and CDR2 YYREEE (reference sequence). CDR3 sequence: CASSLASEVGYTF. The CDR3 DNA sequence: TGTGCCAGCAGCTTGGCCTCTGAGGTTGGCTACACCTTC.

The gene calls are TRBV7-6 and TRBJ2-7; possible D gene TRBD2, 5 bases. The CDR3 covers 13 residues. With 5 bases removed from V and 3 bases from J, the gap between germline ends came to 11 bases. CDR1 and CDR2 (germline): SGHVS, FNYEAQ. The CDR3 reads CASSPQRGYEQYF. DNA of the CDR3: TGTGCCAGCAGCCCCCAACGGGGCTACGAGCAGTACTTC.

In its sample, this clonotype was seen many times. CDR3 in amino acids: CASSPGASGSGNEQFF. The CDR3 DNA is TGTGCCAGCAGCCCTGGGGCTAGCGGGAGTGGAAATGAGCAGTTCTTC. This chain links TRBV4-2 with TRBJ2-1; 10 nucleotides match TRBD2. Germline V CDR1 and CDR2: LGHNA, YNFKEQ. Trimming took 4 bases from V and 7 from J; bases not matched to a gene: 10. The length of the CDR3 is 16 residues.

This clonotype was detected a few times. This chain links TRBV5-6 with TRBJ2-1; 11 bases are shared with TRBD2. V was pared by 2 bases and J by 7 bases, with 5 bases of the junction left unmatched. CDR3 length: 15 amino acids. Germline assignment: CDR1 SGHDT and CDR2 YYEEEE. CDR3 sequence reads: CASSFGTSGINEQFF. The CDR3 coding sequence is TGTGCCAGCAGCTTCGGGACTAGCGGAATAAATGAGCAGTTCTTC.

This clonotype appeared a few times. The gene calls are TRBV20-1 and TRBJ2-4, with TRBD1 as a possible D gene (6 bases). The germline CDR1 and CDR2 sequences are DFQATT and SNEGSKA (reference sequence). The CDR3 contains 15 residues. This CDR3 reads CSTDRSPLAKNIQYF. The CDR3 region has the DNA TGCAGCACAGACAGGTCCCCCTTAGCCAAAAACATTCAGTACTTC.

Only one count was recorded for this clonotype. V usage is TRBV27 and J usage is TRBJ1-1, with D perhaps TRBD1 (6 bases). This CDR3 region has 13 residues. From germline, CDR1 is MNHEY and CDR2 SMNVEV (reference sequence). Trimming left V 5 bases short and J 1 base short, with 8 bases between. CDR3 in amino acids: CASSQGSNTEAFF. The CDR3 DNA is TGTGCCAGCAGTCAGGGGTCGAACACTGAAGCTTTCTTT.

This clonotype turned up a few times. This CDR3 is CASKPRLNSPLHF. CDR3 DNA sequence: TGCGCCAGCAAGCCCCGGCTGAATTCACCCCTCCACTTT. The V call is TRBV5-1, the J call TRBJ1-6; no firm D call. This CDR3 is built from 13 residues. Germline CDR1 SGHRS, CDR2 YFSETQ. The ends were cut back, 6 bases at V and 7 bases at J, with 11 bases in the middle. Full variable domain (outside the CDR3, taken from reference TRBV5-1 and TRBJ1-6): KAGVTQTPRYLIKTRGQQVTLSCSPISGHRSVSWYQQTPGQGLQFLFEYFSETQRNKGNFPGRFSGRQFSNSRSEMNVSTLELGDSALYLCASKPRLNSPLHFGNGTRLTVT.

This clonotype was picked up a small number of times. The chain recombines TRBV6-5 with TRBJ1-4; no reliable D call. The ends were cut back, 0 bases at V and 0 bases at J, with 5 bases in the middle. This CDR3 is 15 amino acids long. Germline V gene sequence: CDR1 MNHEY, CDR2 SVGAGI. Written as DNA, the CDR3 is TGTGCCAGCAGTTACTCGCACCCAACTAATGAAAAACTGTTTTTT. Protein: CASSYSHPTNEKLFF.